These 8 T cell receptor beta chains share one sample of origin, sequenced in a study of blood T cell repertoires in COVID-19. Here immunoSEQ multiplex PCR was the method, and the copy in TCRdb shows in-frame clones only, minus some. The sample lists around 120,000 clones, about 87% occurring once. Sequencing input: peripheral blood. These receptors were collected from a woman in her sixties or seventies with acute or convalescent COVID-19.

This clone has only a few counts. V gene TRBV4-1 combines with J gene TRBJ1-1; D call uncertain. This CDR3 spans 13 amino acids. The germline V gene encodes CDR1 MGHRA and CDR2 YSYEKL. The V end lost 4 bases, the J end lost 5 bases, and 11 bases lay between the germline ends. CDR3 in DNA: TGCGCCAGCAGCCCGGGTCCGGGGACTGAAGCTTTCTTT. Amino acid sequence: CASSPGPGTEAFF.

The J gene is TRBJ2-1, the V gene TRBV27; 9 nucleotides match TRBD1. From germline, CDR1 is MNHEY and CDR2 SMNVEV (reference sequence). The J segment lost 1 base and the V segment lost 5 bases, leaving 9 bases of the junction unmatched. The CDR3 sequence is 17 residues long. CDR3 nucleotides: TGTGCCAGCAGTCCACCGCCCGGGACAGGGTCCTACAATGAGCAGTTCTTC. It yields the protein CASSPPPGTGSYNEQFF.

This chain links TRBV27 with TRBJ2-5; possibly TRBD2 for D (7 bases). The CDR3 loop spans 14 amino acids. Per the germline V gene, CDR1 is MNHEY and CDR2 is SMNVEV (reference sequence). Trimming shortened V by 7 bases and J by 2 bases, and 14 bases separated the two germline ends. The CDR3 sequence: CASIGGGGQETQYF. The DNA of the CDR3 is TGTGCCAGCATAGGAGGGGGGGGGCAAGAGACCCAGTACTTC.

CDR3 sequence reads: CASSYRTGVHTGELFF. CDR3 nucleotide sequence: TGTGCCAGCAGTTACAGGACAGGGGTTCACACCGGGGAGCTGTTTTTT. The chain has TRBV6-5 and TRBJ2-2; TRBD1 matches 9 bases. This CDR3 is built from 16 residues. J gave up 3 bases and V 2 bases, and 4 bases lay outside the gene matches. The germline gives CDR1 MNHEY, CDR2 SVGAGI.

CDR3 amino acids: CASSTSGGAVNEQFF. The CDR3 DNA sequence: TGTGCCAGTAGTACTAGCGGGGGGGCCGTGAATGAGCAGTTCTTC. The rearrangement uses TRBV9 and TRBJ2-1; 13 nucleotides agree with TRBD2. Germline CDR1 is SGDLS and CDR2 is YYNGEE. The V and J ends lost 8 bases and 7 bases, in that order; junction bases with no gene match: 9. CDR3 length: 15 amino acids.

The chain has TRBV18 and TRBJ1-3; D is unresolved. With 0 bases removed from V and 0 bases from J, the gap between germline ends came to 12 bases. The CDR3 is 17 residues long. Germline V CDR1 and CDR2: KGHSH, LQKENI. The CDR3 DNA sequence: TGTGCCAGCTCACCACCTTCTCTCGCGGGCTCTGGAAACACCATATATTTT. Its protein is CASSPPSLAGSGNTIYF.

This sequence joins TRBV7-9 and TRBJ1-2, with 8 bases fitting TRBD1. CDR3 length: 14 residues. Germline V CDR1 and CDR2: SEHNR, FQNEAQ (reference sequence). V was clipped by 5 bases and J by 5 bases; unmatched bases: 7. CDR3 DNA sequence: TGTGCCAGCAGCCAGGACAGGGAGGGATATGGCTACACCTTC. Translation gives CASSQDREGYGYTF. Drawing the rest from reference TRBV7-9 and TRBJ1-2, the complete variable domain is DTGVSQNPRHKITKRGQNVTFRCDPISEHNRLYWYRQTLGQGPEFLTYFQNEAQLEKSRLLSDRFSAERPKGSFSTLEIQRTEQGDSAMYLCASSQDREGYGYTFGSGTRLTVV.

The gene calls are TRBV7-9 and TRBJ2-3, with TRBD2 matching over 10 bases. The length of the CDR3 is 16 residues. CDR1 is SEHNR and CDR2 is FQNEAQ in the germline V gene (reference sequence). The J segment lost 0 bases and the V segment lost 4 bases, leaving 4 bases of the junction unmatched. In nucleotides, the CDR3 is TGTGCCAGCAGCTCAATAGCGGGGGGAAGCACAGATACGCAGTATTTT. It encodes CASSSIAGGSTDTQYF.